The 29 T cell receptor beta chains in this list originate from one sample, sequenced in a study of cytomegalovirus exposure and HLA in healthy donors. The PCR employed 60 Vbeta primers together with 13 Jbeta primers. Profiled with immunoSEQ multiplex PCR; TCRdb holds only in-frame clones, not every one. The sample consists of about 200,000 clones, 70% of them appearing once. The sequenced sample consisted of PBMCs. The receptors were sampled from a man aged 35 to 55 in good health and CMV-seropositive.

This chain links TRBV19 with TRBJ1-1; D gene ambiguous. The germline V gene encodes CDR1 LNHDA and CDR2 SQIVND (reference sequence). The V gene lost 3 bases and the J gene lost 4 bases, with 12 bases spanning the gap. The CDR3 loop spans 14 amino acids. CDR3 region: CASSMGERSTEAFF. CDR3 nucleotide sequence: TGTGCCAGTAGTATGGGTGAGAGGAGCACTGAAGCTTTCTTT.

As regards this clone: Other DNA variants within this sample encode the same CDR3. The chain links TRBV4-3 to TRBJ2-7, with TRBD2 matching 16 bases. This CDR3 spans 17 amino acids. Germline loops: CDR1 LGHNA, CDR2 YSLEER. V dropped 3 bases and J dropped 5; count of bases not matched to a gene: 7. CDR3 in amino acids: CASSQGLAGGSWDEQYF. CDR3 coding DNA: TGCGCCAGCAGCCAGGGACTAGCGGGGGGGTCCTGGGACGAGCAGTACTTC.

This clone was seen just once. This chain links TRBV7-3 with TRBJ2-3; 13 nucleotides line up with TRBD2. CDR1 is SGHTA, CDR2 FQGTGA, per germline. The trim removed 5 bases at V and 2 bases at J, leaving 4 bases unmatched. The CDR3 loop spans 16 amino acids. The CDR3 region has the DNA TGTGCCAGCAGCGAGGGGACTAGCGGGGTCACAGATACGCAGTATTTT. It codes for CASSEGTSGVTDTQYF. Combining the CDR3 with reference TRBV7-3 and TRBJ2-3 gives the whole variable domain GAGVSQTPSNKVTEKGKYVELRCDPISGHTALYWYRQSLGQGPEFLIYFQGTGAADDSGLPNDRFFAVRPEGSVSTLKIQRTERGDSAVYLCASSEGTSGVTDTQYFGPGTRLTVL.

The chain recombines TRBV2 with TRBJ1-1; possible D gene TRBD1, 5 bases. V was pared by 8 bases and J by 5 bases, with 12 bases between. From germline, CDR1 is SNHLY and CDR2 FYNNEI. The CDR3 spans 12 residues. CDR3 in DNA: TGTGCCAGCGGCAGGGAGGGAACTGAAGCTTTCTTT. This translates into CASGREGTEAFF.

J is TRBJ1-2 and V is TRBV5-6; possible D gene TRBD1, 5 bases. The CDR3 totals 14 residues. V dropped 0 bases and J dropped 0 bases, with 6 bases sitting between them. Germline lookup yields CDR1 SGHDT and CDR2 YYEEEE. The CDR3 DNA is TGTGCCAGCAGCTTGGTCAGGGCTAACTATGGCTACACCTTC. Translating gives CASSLVRANYGYTF.

The chain employs TRBV28 and TRBJ2-5; tentatively, D is TRBD1 (5 bases). CDR1 is MDHEN, CDR2 SYDVKM, per germline. The CDR3 contains 15 residues. V was pared by 2 bases and J by 5 bases, with 15 bases between. The CDR3 loop reads CASSLTRAGWETQYF. In DNA form, the CDR3 reads TGTGCCAGCAGTTTAACCAGGGCAGGGTGGGAGACCCAGTACTTC.

J is TRBJ2-7 and V is TRBV6-1, with no clear D. Trimming removed 6 bases at V and 6 bases at J, with 12 bases between. The CDR3 contains 12 residues. The germline V gene has CDR1 MNHNS and CDR2 SASEGT. Here the CDR3 DNA reads TGTGCCAGCAGCTCAGACACGGCCGAGCAGTACTTC. This gives the protein CASSSDTAEQYF.

The rearrangement links TRBV5-1 to TRBJ2-5, with D perhaps matching TRBD1 (6 bases). Germline V gene data show CDR1 as SGHRS and CDR2 as YFSETQ. CDR3 length equals 15 residues. V dropped 5 bases and J dropped 3 bases, with 17 bases sitting between them. CDR3 protein: CASRLTQGREETQYF. The CDR3, as DNA: TGCGCCAGCAGGCTCACTCAGGGGCGGGAAGAGACCCAGTACTTC. Based on the CDR3 plus reference TRBV5-1 and TRBJ2-5, the full variable domain is KAGVTQTPRYLIKTRGQQVTLSCSPISGHRSVSWYQQTPGQGLQFLFEYFSETQRNKGNFPGRFSGRQFSNSRSEMNVSTLELGDSALYLCASRLTQGREETQYFGPGTRLLVL.

This clone was detected only a few times. The V call is TRBV15, the J call TRBJ1-1; 8 nucleotides agree with TRBD1. CDR3 length: 17 residues. V was clipped by 3 bases and J by 2 bases; unmatched bases: 11. CDR1 and CDR2 from the germline V gene are LNHNV and YYDKDF (reference sequence). The DNA of the CDR3 is TGTGCCACCAGCAGGCCACGTCAGGGGGCAGAAAACACTGAAGCTTTCTTT. It is translated as CATSRPRQGAENTEAFF.

This clone was counted only a few times. The chain combines TRBV28 with TRBJ2-5; 8 bases fit TRBD2. The trim removed 6 bases at V and 2 bases at J, leaving 5 bases unmatched. There are 14 residues in the CDR3. Per the germline V gene, CDR1 is MDHEN and CDR2 is SYDVKM. DNA of the CDR3: TGTGCCAGCAGCCCGGGGGGGCAACAAGAGACCCAGTACTTC. This translates into CASSPGGQQETQYF.

The V call is TRBV4-3, the J call TRBJ2-1, with 10 bases aligning to TRBD1. The CDR3 has 16 amino acids. CDR1 and CDR2 from the germline V gene are LGHNA and YSLEER. The trim removed 4 bases at V and 2 bases at J, leaving 5 bases unmatched. DNA of the CDR3: TGCGCCAGCAGCCCCCGGACAGGGGGGGCCTACAATGAGCAGTTCTTC. This codes for CASSPRTGGAYNEQFF.

DNA of the CDR3: TGTGCCAGCAGTTACGCGGGACTTAGGCCCCTCCACTTT. As protein: CASSYAGLRPLHF. The chain recombines TRBV6-5 with TRBJ1-6; the D gene is possibly TRBD1 (5 bases). Deletions cut 2 bases from V and 13 bases from J, with 12 bases between. The CDR3 is 13 residues long. CDR1 and CDR2 from the germline V gene are MNHEY and SVGAGI.

V gene TRBV11-2 combines with J gene TRBJ2-5, with D possibly matching TRBD1 (6 bases). CDR3 length equals 15 residues. V lost 2 bases to trimming and J lost 4 bases, with 14 bases between them. Germline V gives CDR1 SGHAT, CDR2 FQNNGV. The CDR3 loop is CASSLRAGQIETQYF. The CDR3 DNA reads as TGTGCCAGCAGCTTAAGGGCCGGACAGATAGAGACCCAGTACTTC.

The chain is built from TRBV7-2 and TRBJ1-1, with TRBD1 identical over 9 bases. The CDR3 contains 15 residues. CDR1 is SGHTA, CDR2 FQGNSA, per germline. V was clipped by 6 bases and J by 0 bases; unmatched bases: 5. The CDR3 nucleotides are TGTGCCAGCAGTCTCGGGACAGGGTTGAACACTGAAGCTTTCTTT. Amino acids: CASSLGTGLNTEAFF.

The chain combines TRBV19 with TRBJ2-3; 10 nucleotides line up with TRBD2. Unmatched junction bases numbered 7, after V lost 5 bases and J lost 2 bases. Germline V gene sequence: CDR1 LNHDA, CDR2 SQIVND (reference sequence). This CDR3 is 16 amino acids long. The CDR3, as DNA: TGTGCCAGTAGTGGTAGCGGGGGGCTCCTCACAGATACGCAGTATTTT. This codes for CASSGSGGLLTDTQYF. Full variable domain (rest looked up from reference TRBV19 and TRBJ2-3): DGGITQSPKYLFRKEGQNVTLSCEQNLNHDAMYWYRQDPGQGLRLIYYSQIVNDFQKGDIAEGYSVSREKKESFPLTVTSAQKNPTAFYLCASSGSGGLLTDTQYFGPGTRLTVL.

The chain couples TRBV19 to TRBJ2-7; TRBD2 matches at 7 bases. Germline lookup yields CDR1 LNHDA and CDR2 SQIVND (reference sequence). V trimming: 3 bases; J trimming: 9 bases; junction bases outside the gene matches: 11. This CDR3 is built from 14 residues. The CDR3 sequence is CASSIREGTTMQYF. The DNA of the CDR3 is TGTGCCAGTAGTATCCGTGAGGGGACTACGATGCAGTACTTC.

There are a few counts of this clone. The DNA for the CDR3 is TGTGCCAGCAGCTTATCTATGAACACTGAAGCTTTCTTT. This encodes CASSLSMNTEAFF. This rearrangement joins TRBV7-7 to TRBJ1-1; D remains ambiguous. Germline CDR1 and CDR2: SSHAT and FNYEAQ (reference sequence). V gave up 2 bases and J gave up 0 bases, with 4 bases separating them. The CDR3 extends over 13 amino acids.

This rearrangement joins TRBV4-1 to TRBJ2-2; D unclear. V was cut by 4 bases and J by 4 bases, with 10 bases left in between. Germline CDR1 is MGHRA and CDR2 is YSYEKL. The CDR3 contains 14 residues. CDR3 in amino acids: CASSPLRTTGELFF. The CDR3 DNA reads TGCGCCAGCAGCCCCCTTAGAACCACCGGGGAGCTGTTTTTT.

The CDR3 reads CASSGGQMAGANVLTF. In nucleotides, the CDR3 is TGCGCCAGCAGCGGGGGACAGATGGCTGGGGCCAACGTCCTGACTTTC. The V and J genes are TRBV5-1 and TRBJ2-6, with 7 nucleotides matching TRBD1. V was clipped by 4 bases and J by 2 bases; unmatched bases: 6. The CDR3 sequence is 16 residues long. The germline V gene encodes CDR1 SGHRS and CDR2 YFSETQ. The full variable domain, its missing parts supplied by reference TRBV5-1 and TRBJ2-6, is KAGVTQTPRYLIKTRGQQVTLSCSPISGHRSVSWYQQTPGQGLQFLFEYFSETQRNKGNFPGRFSGRQFSNSRSEMNVSTLELGDSALYLCASSGGQMAGANVLTFGAGSRLTVL.

The rearrangement uses TRBV28 and TRBJ1-1, with TRBD1 as a possible D gene (5 bases). V was clipped by 2 bases and J by 3 bases, with 10 bases between them. Germline assignment: CDR1 MDHEN and CDR2 SYDVKM. The CDR3 is 14 amino acids. The CDR3 sequence: CASSLPGGDTEAFF. The CDR3 DNA sequence: TGTGCCAGCAGTTTACCGGGAGGGGACACTGAAGCTTTCTTT.

The V call is TRBV5-4, the J call TRBJ1-1; D not resolved. Trimming removed 0 bases at V and 2 bases at J, with 8 bases between. From germline, CDR1 is SGHNT and CDR2 YYREEE (reference sequence). There are 14 residues in the CDR3. The CDR3 here is CASSLVGTNTEAFF. The CDR3 DNA reads TGTGCCAGCAGCTTGGTGGGCACAAACACTGAAGCTTTCTTT.

This clone was found a few times. The chain uses TRBV5-4 and TRBJ1-3; D is unclear. The CDR3 sequence is 13 residues long. Per the germline V gene, CDR1 is SGHNT and CDR2 is YYREEE (reference sequence). V lost 1 base and J 4 bases, leaving 6 bases between the germline ends. In DNA form, the CDR3 reads TGTGCCAGCAGCTTGTTCGCGGGAAACACCATATATTTT. This encodes CASSLFAGNTIYF.

This chain uses TRBV5-4 with TRBJ2-5; 8 bases map to TRBD1. CDR3 length equals 15 residues. Trimming removed 0 bases from V and 5 bases from J; junction bases left unmatched: 6. Germline CDR1 and CDR2: SGHNT and YYREEE (reference sequence). Here the CDR3 DNA reads TGTGCCAGCAGCTTGGAGGGACAGGCTTCGGAGACCCAGTACTTC. Amino acids: CASSLEGQASETQYF.

V gene TRBV4-3 combines with J gene TRBJ2-7; 8 bases align to TRBD1. The CDR3 extends over 15 amino acids. CDR1 LGHNA and CDR2 YSLEER come from the germline V gene. V shed 2 bases, J shed 0 bases, and the junction held 3 bases outside the gene matches. CDR3 nucleotides: TGCGCCAGCAGCCAATACAGGGGGAGCTCCTACGAGCAGTACTTC. Protein: CASSQYRGSSYEQYF.

The chain is built from TRBV12-5 and TRBJ2-7; 9 nucleotides match TRBD1. Germline values: CDR1 LGHNT, CDR2 FRNRAP. This CDR3 is built from 15 residues. Trimming removed 7 bases from V and 2 bases from J; junction bases left unmatched: 9. The CDR3 bases are TGTGCTAGTGCCCACGGGGGGACAGGGACCTACGAGCAGTACTTC. It translates to CASAHGGTGTYEQYF.

The gene calls are TRBV27 and TRBJ2-7; 7 nucleotides match TRBD1. The CDR3 consists of 14 residues. Looked up from germline, CDR1 is MNHEY and CDR2 is SMNVEV (reference sequence). Trimming took 7 bases from V and 5 from J; bases not matched to a gene: 11. In DNA form, the CDR3 reads TGTGCCAGCACGCGGTTGGACAGGTTCAACGAGCAGTACTTC. Its translation is CASTRLDRFNEQYF.

The chain carries TRBV18 and TRBJ1-5; maybe TRBD1 (6 bases). This CDR3 region has 15 residues. Germline loops: CDR1 KGHSH, CDR2 LQKENI. Deletions cut 3 bases from V and 2 bases from J, with 11 bases between. This CDR3 reads CASSPQTGGNQPQHF. The CDR3 region has the DNA TGTGCCAGCTCACCGCAGACAGGAGGCAATCAGCCCCAGCATTTT.

This clone turned up a few times. This chain joins TRBV9 and TRBJ2-1; TRBD2 agrees at 10 bases. V dropped 0 bases and J dropped 10; count of bases not matched to a gene: 10. The germline gives CDR1 SGDLS, CDR2 YYNGEE. CDR3 size: 16 residues. CDR3 sequence reads: CASSVGASGGAREQFF. In nucleotides, the CDR3 is TGTGCCAGCAGCGTAGGGGCCAGCGGGGGGGCACGAGAGCAGTTCTTC.

The V and J genes are TRBV6-1 and TRBJ2-7, with D unclear. CDR3 length: 15 residues. Germline loops: CDR1 MNHNS, CDR2 SASEGT. V was cut by 2 bases and J by 3 bases, with 14 bases left in between. The CDR3 DNA sequence: TGTGCCAGCAGTGAACAGTCCAGGATGCTCTACGAGCAGTACTTC. As protein: CASSEQSRMLYEQYF.